The entry that follows covers one TCR beta chain sequence. Its antigen is not known. The record originates from a study of T cell responses to AZD1222 COVID-19 vaccine. Notes on the study in general: Vaccine-associated CD4 TCRs ranged over spike, dominating at 160-218 and 743-854. A rise in Spike-specific TCR breadth and depth followed two AZD1222 doses. Sampling captured repertoires only after the peak T cell response.

Some clones are missing from TCRdb's copy, which holds only in-frame ones; the method was immunoSEQ multiplex PCR. The sample lists 150,000 or so clones; roughly nine tenths were seen once. This CDR3 region has 18 residues. CDR1 and CDR2 (germline): SGHRS, YFSETQ. Trimming removed 1 base at V and 2 bases at J, with 22 bases between. The TCR originated in an adult who received the AZD1222 COVID-19 vaccine. The genes are TRBV5-1 and TRBJ2-7; D is undetermined. This material consisted of peripheral blood, taken 28 days after the second AZD1222 dose. CDR3 sequence: CASSLSLRTGSAPYEQYF. DNA of the CDR3: TGCGCCAGCAGCTTGTCATTGCGGACGGGTTCGGCTCCCTACGAGCAGTACTTC.